The 8 T cell receptor beta chains below all came from one sample that was sequenced in a study of blood T cell repertoires in COVID-19. The repertoire was sequenced with immunoSEQ multiplex PCR; TCRdb's copy has only in-frame clones and lacks some. Of approximately 120,000 clones in the sample, less than 90% were seen once. Sequencing was carried out using peripheral blood. Receptors originate from an elderly woman with acute or convalescent COVID-19.

The V gene is TRBV10-3, the J gene TRBJ2-7, with D tentatively TRBD2 (5 bases). Germline V gene sequence: CDR1 ENHRY, CDR2 SYGVKD. The CDR3 is 15 residues long. Trimming took 5 bases from V and 2 from J, leaving 16 bases between them. The chain's CDR3 is CAISSPAGRAYEQYF. The CDR3 nucleotides read TGTGCCATCAGTTCTCCCGCGGGTCGGGCCTACGAGCAGTACTTC.

V and J are TRBV10-3 and TRBJ1-4, with a tentative D call TRBD1 (6 bases). Per germline, CDR1 ENHRY and CDR2 SYGVKD. The CDR3 is 17 amino acids. Trimming removed 4 bases at V and 3 bases at J, with 18 bases between. The DNA of the CDR3 is TGTGCCATCAGTGCGGGCAACCAGGGGTTGTCTAATGAAAAACTGTTTTTT. It translates to CAISAGNQGLSNEKLFF.

Here the CDR3 reads CATHPGGYNEQFF. The CDR3 DNA reads TGTGCCACGCATCCCGGGGGCTACAATGAGCAGTTCTTC. The V call is TRBV7-9, the J call TRBJ2-1, with D tentatively TRBD2 (6 bases). Between the trimmed V and J ends, which lost 10 bases and 3 bases, there was a span of 13 bases. The length of the CDR3 is 13 residues. CDR1 is SEHNR, CDR2 FQNEAQ, per germline (reference sequence). Together with reference TRBV7-9 and TRBJ2-1, the CDR3 gives the full variable domain: DTGVSQNPRHKITKRGQNVTFRCDPISEHNRLYWYRQTLGQGPEFLTYFQNEAQLEKSRLLSDRFSAERPKGSFSTLEIQRTEQGDSAMYLCATHPGGYNEQFFGPGTRLTVL.

The chain couples TRBV28 to TRBJ1-1; TRBD1 agrees at 11 bases. With V trimmed by 6 bases and J by 12 bases, 9 bases remained unmatched. Germline lookup yields CDR1 MDHEN and CDR2 SYDVKM. CDR3 length: 13 residues. The CDR3 region is CASSLDRGRGTFF. The CDR3 nucleotides are TGTGCCAGCAGCCTGGACAGGGGGCGCGGAACTTTCTTT.

In this sample, this clone turned up once. The chain is built from TRBV11-2 and TRBJ2-3; 9 bases map to TRBD2. The J segment lost 2 bases and the V segment lost 2 bases, leaving 8 bases of the junction unmatched. CDR1 and CDR2 (germline): SGHAT, FQNNGV. The CDR3 has 17 amino acids. The CDR3 sequence is CASSLNALAGTTDTQYF. CDR3 in DNA: TGTGCCAGCAGCTTAAACGCCCTAGCGGGGACCACAGATACGCAGTATTTT.

The V and J genes are TRBV18 and TRBJ2-5; D remains unclear. This CDR3 is built from 13 residues. Germline-derived CDR1 and CDR2 are KGHSH and LQKENI. V lost 4 bases and J 5 bases, leaving 11 bases between the germline ends. The CDR3 loop reads CASSLAGTETQYF. The CDR3 DNA reads TGTGCCAGCTCACTTGCAGGCACCGAGACCCAGTACTTC.

The rearrangement links TRBV7-2 to TRBJ1-2; 8 bases line up with TRBD1. The V gene's germline CDR1 is SGHTA and CDR2 FQGNSA. The CDR3 loop spans 15 amino acids. Unmatched junction bases numbered 8, after V lost 4 bases and J lost 4 bases. CDR3 residues: CASSSGQGNTYGYTF. DNA of the CDR3: TGTGCCAGCAGCTCCGGACAGGGTAATACCTATGGCTACACCTTC.

The chain joins TRBV19 to TRBJ1-5, with 8 bases that match TRBD1. From germline, CDR1 is LNHDA and CDR2 SQIVND (reference sequence). V was pared by 6 bases and J by 6 bases, with 4 bases of the junction left unmatched. CDR3 size: 13 residues. The CDR3 nucleotides read TGTGCCAGTAGCCTAGACAGGGGTCAGCCCCAGCATTTT. Residues: CASSLDRGQPQHF.